The 28 T cell receptor beta chains listed next were all sequenced from one sample in a study of T-cell reconstitution after alpha-beta-depleted transplantation in children. For TCRbeta, the library was prepared with unique molecular identifiers. Via MiXCR, TCRdb re-called the PCR reads, giving one row per CDR3 protein. The data show roughly 350,000 distinct CDR3 sequences, under 20% seen once. The specimen was PBMCs, mostly from graft donor cells, collected 360 days after TCRalphabeta/CD19-depleted stem cell transplant. These receptors all stem from a male patient between 2 and 15 years old who had a stem cell transplant for acute lymphoblastic leukemia, so the T cells may come from the graft donor.

The chain combines TRBV12-3 or TRBV12-4 with TRBJ2-7, with D perhaps matching TRBD1 or TRBD2 (5 bases each). CDR3 length: 17 residues. V lost 6 bases and J 0 bases, leaving 21 bases between the germline ends. The DNA of the CDR3 is TGTGCCAGCAGATCAGGGTTGCGACGCGCGGGCTCCTACGAGCAGTACTTC. Translated, it gives CASRSGLRRAGSYEQYF.

Only a few counts were recorded for this clonotype. The chain combines TRBV4-2 with TRBJ1-2; D uncertain. The germline CDR1 and CDR2 sequences are LGHNA and YNFKEQ. Trimming took off 0 bases at V and 8 bases at J, with 19 bases between the two ends. The CDR3 totals 16 residues. CDR3 in amino acids: CASSQDGQAEFGGYTF. Here the CDR3 DNA reads TGTGCCAGCAGCCAAGATGGCCAGGCGGAATTTGGAGGCTACACCTTC.

This clonotype showed up just a few times. The chain is built from TRBV12-1 and TRBJ2-4; no check of the table's D call, TRBD2, against the DNA was made. TRBV12-1 is marked as a pseudogene. CDR3 length: 18 amino acids. CDR3 nucleotide sequence: TGTGCCAGCAGCCTACCGGGTGTGGGGATTCCAGCCAAAAACATTCAGTACTTC. It encodes CASSLPGVGIPAKNIQYF.

The chain has TRBV12-3 or TRBV12-4 and TRBJ2-7, with D tentatively TRBD2 (6 bases). The CDR3 is made up of 14 amino acids. V lost 6 bases to trimming and J lost 0 bases, with 12 bases between them. This CDR3 reads CASSRGWSSYEQYF. In DNA, the CDR3 is TGTGCCAGCAGCCGGGGGTGGAGCTCCTACGAGCAGTACTTC.

This clonotype was seen ten or more times. The DNA of the CDR3 is TGTGCCAGCATGCTGCAGTTCTGGGGGAAGACTGAAGCTTTCTTT. This translates into CASMLQFWGKTEAFF. V usage is TRBV28 and J usage is TRBJ1-1; D is possibly TRBD1 (5 bases). The CDR3 sequence is 15 residues long. Trimming pared 7 bases from V and 5 bases from J, leaving 20 bases between. The V gene's germline CDR1 is MDHEN and CDR2 SYDVKM. The whole variable domain, remainder taken from reference TRBV28 and TRBJ1-1, is DVKVTQSSRYLVKRTGEKVFLECVQDMDHENMFWYRQDPGLGLRLIYFSYDVKMKEKGDIPEGYSVSREKKERFSLILESASTNQTSMYLCASMLQFWGKTEAFFGQGTRLTVV.

The genes are TRBV4-2 and TRBJ1-4, with 8 bases lining up with TRBD1. The CDR3 runs 18 residues. V lost 3 bases to trimming and J lost 2 bases; unmatched junction nucleotides: 11. The germline gives CDR1 LGHNA, CDR2 YNFKEQ. The CDR3 spells CASSHPLRGLPTNEKLFF. CDR3 sequence (DNA): TGTGCCAGCAGCCACCCACTCAGGGGGCTACCTACTAATGAAAAACTGTTTTTT.

The CDR3 loop reads CASSLERSLEQYF. The CDR3 nucleotides read TGTGCCAGCAGTTTAGAGCGGTCCCTAGAGCAGTACTTC. This rearrangement joins TRBV12-3 or TRBV12-4 to TRBJ2-7; D might be TRBD2 (5 bases). This CDR3 spans 13 amino acids. Trimming pared 1 base from V and 7 bases from J, leaving 11 bases between.

This clonotype was picked up a small number of times. The chain is built from TRBV4-3 and TRBJ2-1; 9 bases line up with TRBD2. The V gene end was trimmed by 3 bases and the J gene end by 6 bases; junction bases not matched to a gene: 12. The germline gives CDR1 LGHNA, CDR2 YSLEER. The CDR3 runs to 17 residues. The CDR3 sequence is CASSHGLAGEWSNEQFF. The CDR3 region has the DNA TGCGCCAGCAGCCATGGCTTAGCGGGAGAGTGGTCCAATGAGCAGTTCTTC.

This clonotype came up a few times. J is TRBJ2-3 and V is TRBV2, with TRBD2 identical over 7 bases. Per the germline V gene, CDR1 is SNHLY and CDR2 is FYNNEI. The J segment lost 3 bases and the V segment lost 7 bases, leaving 4 bases of the junction unmatched. This CDR3 is built from 13 residues. DNA of the CDR3: TGTGCCAGCAACAGCGGGACGACAGATACGCAGTATTTT. Translated: CASNSGTTDTQYF.

The chain uses TRBV18 and TRBJ2-5, with D uncertain. The CDR3 totals 13 residues. V dropped 0 bases and J dropped 5 bases, with 7 bases sitting between them. Germline V lookup: CDR1 KGHSH, CDR2 LQKENI. In DNA, the CDR3 is TGTGCCAGCTCACCACCGGTTATGGAGACCCAGTACTTC. Amino acids: CASSPPVMETQYF.

This clonotype was observed many times. The chain carries TRBV20-1 and TRBJ1-4, with TRBD1 matching 7 bases. This CDR3 region has 12 residues. Germline V gives CDR1 DFQATT, CDR2 SNEGSKA (reference sequence). J lost 13 bases, V lost 3 bases, and 8 bases had no gene match. DNA of the CDR3: TGCAGTGCTAGGGTCCACAGGGGTGGACTGTTTTTT. Amino acid sequence: CSARVHRGGLFF.

This clonotype has only a few counts. V is TRBV6-1 and J is TRBJ2-1; TRBD1 matches at 9 bases. CDR3 length: 15 residues. Germline lookup yields CDR1 MNHNS and CDR2 SASEGT. Germline trimming cut 6 bases from V and 5 bases from J; bases unmatched to any gene: 8. CDR3 loop: CASSLRTGENNEQFF. The CDR3 nucleotides read TGTGCCAGCAGCCTACGGACAGGGGAAAACAATGAGCAGTTCTTC.

This clonotype was picked up a small number of times. The V call is TRBV7-8, the J call TRBJ2-1; TRBD2 aligns across 9 bases. Germline V gives CDR1 SGHVS, CDR2 FQNEAQ. The CDR3 has 15 residues. Trimming cost V 1 base and J 10 bases; bases outside gene matches: 8. The CDR3 region has the DNA TGTGCCAGCAGCTTAGGTGGCGGGAGGGCCGGAGAGCAGTTCTTC. Its translation is CASSLGGGRAGEQFF. Full variable domain (rest looked up from reference TRBV7-8 and TRBJ2-1): GAGVSQSPRYKVAKRGQDVALRCDPISGHVSLFWYQQALGQGPEFLTYFQNEAQLDKSGLPSDRFFAERPEGSVSTLKIQRTQQEDSAVYLCASSLGGGRAGEQFFGPGTRLTVL.

The V and J genes are TRBV28 and TRBJ1-2; 7 nucleotides agree with TRBD1. The V segment lost 4 bases and the J segment 3 bases; nucleotides outside the gene matches: 5. Per the germline V gene, CDR1 is MDHEN and CDR2 is SYDVKM. The CDR3 length is 14 residues. The CDR3 DNA is TGTGCCAGCAGTTACCGGGACAGCTACTATGGCTACACCTTC. This codes for CASSYRDSYYGYTF.

Points on this clonotype: The junction shows a germline mismatch at one end, possibly a read error. The V gene is TRBV7-9, the J gene TRBJ2-4; 7 bases line up with TRBD1. CDR3 length: 14 amino acids. Germline V gene data show CDR1 as SEHNR and CDR2 as FQNEAQ (reference sequence). CDR3 DNA sequence: TGTGCCAGCAGCGCTGCAGGCTCCGGGACAGCCAAAGGTTTC. Residues: CASSAAGSGTAKGF.

Only a few counts were recorded for this clonotype. The chain combines TRBV3-1 with TRBJ2-2; 8 nucleotides align to TRBD2. V was pared by 4 bases and J by 4 bases, with 8 bases of the junction left unmatched. In germline, CDR1 is LGHDT, CDR2 YNNKEL (reference sequence). This CDR3 is 16 amino acids long. In DNA form, the CDR3 reads TGTGCCAGCAGCCTGTTAGCGGGGAGGTCCACCGGGGAGCTGTTTTTT. It encodes CASSLLAGRSTGELFF.

This clonotype was seen only once. CDR3 nucleotides: TGTGCCAGCAGAGACGGACAGGGGAGCCAAGAGACCCAGTACTTC. Protein sequence: CASRDGQGSQETQYF. The J gene is TRBJ2-5, the V gene TRBV9; 9 bases line up with TRBD1. Germline V lookup: CDR1 SGDLS, CDR2 YYNGEE. With 5 bases clipped from V and 1 base from J, the junction kept 6 bases outside the gene matches. The CDR3 is 15 residues long. The full variable domain, with the rest looked up from reference TRBV9 and TRBJ2-5, is DSGVTQTPKHLITATGQRVTLRCSPRSGDLSVYWYQQSLDQGLQFLIQYYNGEERAKGNILERFSAQQFPDLHSELNLSSLELGDSALYFCASRDGQGSQETQYFGPGTRLLVL.

This clonotype occurred a few times. The rearrangement joins TRBV7-9 to TRBJ2-2; D is undetermined. The CDR3 length is 13 residues. CDR1 is SEHNR, CDR2 FQNEAQ, per germline (reference sequence). V was trimmed by 3 bases and J by 3 bases, leaving 5 bases between them. The CDR3 sequence: CASSFSDTGELFF. The DNA for the CDR3 is TGTGCCAGCAGCTTTTCGGACACCGGGGAGCTGTTTTTT.

The chain links TRBV5-1 to TRBJ2-3; TRBD2 matches at 11 bases. CDR3 length: 18 amino acids. Germline CDR1 reads SGHRS; CDR2 reads YFSETQ. Germline trimming cut 0 bases from V and 3 bases from J; bases unmatched to any gene: 9. This chain's CDR3 is CASSLATLAGVLTDTQYF. As DNA, the CDR3 is TGCGCCAGCAGCTTGGCGACACTAGCGGGAGTGTTGACAGATACGCAGTATTTT.

This clonotype was detected many times. This sequence joins TRBV6-1 and TRBJ2-3; tentative D call: TRBD2 (6 bases). The CDR3 has 15 residues. The germline CDR1 and CDR2 sequences are MNHNS and SASEGT. Trimming took off 7 bases at V and 9 bases at J, with 23 bases between the two ends. CDR3 nucleotides: TGTGCCAGCAAGATCGGTGCTGCCCTCGGGGGAACGCAGTATTTT. Protein: CASKIGAALGGTQYF.

The CDR3 DNA is TGTGCCAGCAGTTATTCGGGGGAGCAGTTCTTC. This encodes CASSYSGEQFF. The chain links TRBV6-2 or TRBV6-3 to TRBJ2-1; D might be TRBD2 (5 bases). Germline lookup yields CDR1 MNHEY and CDR2 SVGEGT. Trimming removed 3 bases at V and 10 bases at J, with 7 bases between. CDR3 length equals 11 residues.

The CDR3: CASSQATGGTNSYEQYF. CDR3 DNA sequence: TGCGCCAGCAGCCAAGCAACAGGGGGGACAAACTCCTACGAGCAGTACTTC. This chain links TRBV4-3 with TRBJ2-7; 8 bases align to TRBD1. The V gene's germline CDR1 is LGHNA and CDR2 YSLEER. V dropped 1 base and J dropped 0; count of bases not matched to a gene: 8. There are 17 residues in the CDR3.

A few counts support this clonotype. The V and J genes are TRBV12-3 or TRBV12-4 and TRBJ2-7; 7 nucleotides align to TRBD1. The J segment lost 2 bases and the V segment lost 6 bases, leaving 4 bases of the junction unmatched. The CDR3 runs to 13 residues. Here the CDR3 DNA reads TGTGCCAGCAGCAATCAGGGGGCCTACGAGCAGTACTTC. Amino acids: CASSNQGAYEQYF.

V and J are TRBV9 and TRBJ2-7; D uncertain. The CDR3 sequence is 14 residues long. The germline V gene has CDR1 SGDLS and CDR2 YYNGEE. Trimming stripped 0 bases from V and 1 base from J, with 8 bases between. The CDR3 region has the DNA TGTGCCAGCAGCGTAGAAGGGCTTTCCTACGAGCAGTACTTC. Its translation: CASSVEGLSYEQYF.

In its sample, this clonotype was seen many times. CDR3 bases: TGCGCCAGCAGTCTCCGACATTTCTCTGGAAACACCATATATTTT. Encoded protein: CASSLRHFSGNTIYF. The chain links TRBV4-3 to TRBJ1-3; unclear D gene. In germline, CDR1 is LGHNA, CDR2 YSLEER. This CDR3 has 15 amino acids. V was pared by 6 bases and J by 0 bases, with 12 bases between.

This clonotype was observed a few times. Written as DNA, the CDR3 is TGCAGTGCTCAAACAGAGTCTCTTTCTAACTATGGCTACACCTTC. It is translated as CSAQTESLSNYGYTF. The rearrangement joins TRBV20-1 to TRBJ1-2; no definite D call. V shed 5 bases and J shed 0 bases, with 16 bases lying between them. The CDR3 is made up of 15 amino acids. Per the germline V gene, CDR1 is DFQATT and CDR2 is SNEGSKA (reference sequence).

In this sample, this clonotype turned up a few times. The chain couples TRBV20-1 to TRBJ2-7; D possibly corresponds to TRBD1 (5 bases). From germline, CDR1 is DFQATT and CDR2 SNEGSKA (reference sequence). This CDR3 contains 14 residues. Between the trimmed V and J ends, which lost 1 base and 3 bases, there was a span of 13 bases. The CDR3 is CSARAGRRFYEQYF. Here the CDR3 DNA reads TGCAGTGCTAGAGCAGGGCGAAGGTTCTACGAGCAGTACTTC.

The chain recombines TRBV18 with TRBJ1-5, with D perhaps matching TRBD1 (5 bases). The CDR3 consists of 16 residues. The germline V gene encodes CDR1 KGHSH and CDR2 LQKENI. Trimming pared 3 bases from V and 8 bases from J, leaving 20 bases between. The CDR3 loop is CASSPAGIRVDEPQHF. The DNA of the CDR3 is TGTGCCAGCTCACCGGCTGGAATCAGGGTAGATGAGCCCCAGCATTTT.